The 15 T cell receptor beta chains presented below share a single source sample, sequenced in a study of regulatory T cells in long-lasting Graves disease. HTBI primers from iRepertoire and Arm-PCR of CDR3 regions yielded the TCR beta libraries. One entry per CDR3 protein, called by TCRdb with MiXCR from the multiplex PCR reads. The table has about 310,000 distinct CDR3 sequences, around 20% seen once. As for time point: persistent/refractory GD, antithyroid drugs over 5 years with positive TRAb. After RNA was extracted from PBMCs, the TCR library was made from it. Here the sequenced sample was peripheral blood mononuclear cells (PBMCs), taken when the disease was refractory, from a patient treated with antithyroid drugs. The receptors originated from a female donor with Graves disease.

This clonotype was seen at least ten times. The chain has TRBV13 and TRBJ1-2; D is ambiguous. This CDR3 has 18 amino acids. The germline V and J ends were trimmed by 4 bases and 0 bases, with 21 bases remaining between them. Germline CDR1 PRHDT, CDR2 FYEKMQ (reference sequence). The CDR3 loop is CASSSRRSGDKANYGYTF. CDR3 sequence (DNA): TGTGCCAGCAGCTCAAGGAGGAGTGGCGATAAAGCTAACTATGGCTACACCTTC.

This clonotype was counted only a few times. The V and J genes are TRBV19 and TRBJ1-1, with D unclear. CDR3 length: 12 residues. Germline CDR1 is LNHDA and CDR2 is SQIVND (reference sequence). V was clipped by 10 bases and J by 8 bases, with 17 bases between them. CDR3 nucleotides: TGTGCCATTAAGACGGGAGCAACGGAAGCTTTCTTT. Encoded protein: CAIKTGATEAFF.

This clonotype was counted only a few times. The chain employs TRBV7-2 and TRBJ1-5, with D uncertain. Deletions cut 1 base from V and 3 bases from J, with 10 bases between. Looked up from germline, CDR1 is SGHTA and CDR2 is FQGNSA. This CDR3 has 15 residues. The CDR3 here is CASSLVRSNNQPQHF. DNA for the CDR3: TGTGCCAGCAGCTTAGTGCGGTCGAACAATCAGCCCCAGCATTTT. Based on the CDR3 plus reference TRBV7-2 and TRBJ1-5, the full variable domain is GAGVSQSPSNKVTEKGKDVELRCDPISGHTALYWYRQSLGQGLEFLIYFQGNSAPDKSGLPSDRFSAERTGGSVSTLTIQRTQQEDSAVYLCASSLVRSNNQPQHFGDGTRLSIL.

This chain uses TRBV18 with TRBJ2-3; D unclear. Per the germline V gene, CDR1 is KGHSH and CDR2 is LQKENI. The V and J ends lost 3 bases and 4 bases respectively, with 8 bases between them. CDR3 length equals 13 residues. This CDR3 reads CASSPVESDTQYF. As DNA, the CDR3 is TGTGCCAGCTCACCGGTAGAATCAGATACGCAGTATTTT. The variable domain in full, with the rest retrieved from reference TRBV18 and TRBJ2-3, is NAGVMQNPRHLVRRRGQEARLRCSPMKGHSHVYWYRQLPEEGLKFMVYLQKENIIDESGMPKERFSAEFPKEGPSILRIQQVVRGDSAAYFCASSPVESDTQYFGPGTRLTVL.

The chain combines TRBV15 with TRBJ2-7; tentative D call: TRBD2 (6 bases). Germline loops: CDR1 LNHNV, CDR2 YYDKDF (reference sequence). Trimming removed 4 bases from V and 2 bases from J, with 18 bases in between. This CDR3 has 16 amino acids. CDR3 coding DNA: TGTGCCACCAGCAATCCCGGGGGACTCTGGACCTACGAGCAGTACTTC. Encoded protein: CATSNPGGLWTYEQYF.

This chain uses TRBV7-9 with TRBJ2-1, with no clear D. From germline, CDR1 is SEHNR and CDR2 FQNEAQ (reference sequence). Trimming pared 8 bases from V and 3 bases from J, leaving 17 bases between. The CDR3 has 15 amino acids. Here the CDR3 DNA reads TGTGCCAGCCCCTCGGACGGCAGAGACTACAATGAGCAGTTCTTC. It translates to CASPSDGRDYNEQFF.

The sample holds a few counts of this clonotype. A junction boundary mismatches the germline segment, possibly from a read error. The gene calls are TRBV6-1 and TRBJ2-5, with D perhaps given as TRBD1 or TRBD2 (5 bases each). Germline V gives CDR1 MNHNS, CDR2 SASEGT. CDR3 length: 14 amino acids. DNA of the CDR3: TGTGCCAGCAGTGAATCAACTGAGGGGCCAGTTAAAGGCTTC. Protein product: CASSESTEGPVKGF.

This clonotype was seen many times. CDR3 protein: CASSGQGTSSYEQYF. As DNA, the CDR3 is TGTGCCAGCAGTGGACAGGGGACGAGCTCCTACGAGCAGTACTTC. The rearrangement links TRBV6-1 to TRBJ2-7; 8 positions match TRBD1. With 4 bases clipped from V and 0 bases from J, the junction kept 5 bases outside the gene matches. Germline V gene data show CDR1 as MNHNS and CDR2 as SASEGT. This CDR3 spans 15 amino acids.

Of note for this clonotype: An end of the junction differs from the germline gene, which may be a read error. The chain recombines TRBV10-1 with TRBJ2-7; tentatively, D is TRBD2 (5 bases). Germline V gene sequence: CDR1 WNHNN, CDR2 SYGVQD (reference sequence). The CDR3 has 15 residues. CDR3 sequence reads: CATPEERQSSYEQHF. The CDR3 nucleotides read TGCGCCACCCCCGAAGAGCGGCAGAGCTCCTACGAGCAGCACTTC.

This clonotype has ten or more counts. The chain joins TRBV11-2 to TRBJ2-5; a weak D match, TRBD2 (6 bases). The V end was cut by 3 bases, the J end by 5 bases, with 19 bases between. The CDR3 totals 16 residues. CDR1 and CDR2 from the germline V gene are SGHAT and FQNNGV. CDR3 sequence (DNA): TGTGCCAGCAGCTTGACACACCTCAAGGGGAGGGAGACCCAGTACTTC. It encodes CASSLTHLKGRETQYF.

This clonotype showed up many times. The V call is TRBV3-1, the J call TRBJ2-5; D is perhaps TRBD2 (6 bases). The germline V and J ends were trimmed by 2 bases and 2 bases, with 9 bases remaining between them. The CDR3 contains 14 residues. Germline-derived CDR1 and CDR2 are LGHDT and YNNKEL (reference sequence). DNA of the CDR3: TGTGCCAGCAGCCAACGGGGGACGCAAGAGACCCAGTACTTC. Translation gives CASSQRGTQETQYF.

The genes are TRBV18 and TRBJ2-4; D is perhaps TRBD1 or TRBD2 (5 bases each). This CDR3 has 17 residues. Trimming pared 6 bases from V and 0 bases from J, leaving 18 bases between. Germline assignment: CDR1 KGHSH and CDR2 LQKENI. As DNA, the CDR3 is TGTGCCAGCTCTCCCGGGACGGGCGACCTAGCCAAAAACATTCAGTACTTC. Its protein is CASSPGTGDLAKNIQYF. The complete variable domain, with remaining parts taken from reference TRBV18 and TRBJ2-4, reads NAGVMQNPRHLVRRRGQEARLRCSPMKGHSHVYWYRQLPEEGLKFMVYLQKENIIDESGMPKERFSAEFPKEGPSILRIQQVVRGDSAAYFCASSPGTGDLAKNIQYFGAGTRLSVL.

This clonotype was recorded a few times. V is TRBV19 and J is TRBJ1-5; TRBD1 might be the D (5 bases). This CDR3 has 16 residues. The V gene's germline CDR1 is LNHDA and CDR2 SQIVND (reference sequence). V lost 4 bases to trimming and J lost 5 bases, with 18 bases between them. CDR3 amino acids: CASSTSLTDGYQPQHF. In DNA form, the CDR3 reads TGTGCCAGTAGTACCTCTTTGACAGACGGGTATCAGCCCCAGCATTTT.

The sample holds many counts of this clonotype. The chain recombines TRBV28 with TRBJ1-2; tentatively, D is TRBD1 (6 bases). In germline, CDR1 is MDHEN, CDR2 SYDVKM. Trimming cost V 4 bases and J 2 bases, with 8 bases left between them. The CDR3 sequence is 13 residues long. The CDR3 coding sequence is TGTGCCAGCAGTTATGACAGGAACTATGGCTACACCTTC. As protein: CASSYDRNYGYTF.

The chain links TRBV30 to TRBJ1-2; D is ambiguous. Between the trimmed V and J ends, which lost 4 bases and 3 bases, there was a span of 6 bases. CDR1 is GTSNPN and CDR2 is SVGIG in the germline V gene (reference sequence). The CDR3 extends over 11 amino acids. CDR3 nucleotide sequence: TGTGCCTGGAAGATTTACTATGGCTACACCTTC. Translated, it gives CAWKIYYGYTF.